A selection of T cell receptor beta chains follows, all from one sample in a study of regulatory T cells in long-lasting Graves disease. TCRdb recomputed calls from the multiplex PCR reads with MiXCR, one row per CDR3 protein. This repertoire shows roughly 380,000 distinct CDR3 sequences, 16% found once; its top ten account for about 27%. These data also featured in a second study, about T cells in Graves' hyperthyroidism and ophthalmopathy.

Specimen: peripheral blood mononuclear cells (PBMCs), collected at new diagnosis, from a patient treated with antithyroid drugs. The receptors stem from a man aged 35-49 years with Graves disease. CDR3s leave out the opening cysteine and the closing phenylalanine or tryptophan. Fields, in order: CDR3 protein, V gene, D gene. A D gene is named only where the DNA matches it firmly.

CDR3aa: ASRIGQGWNEQF
v_gene: TRBV19
d_gene: TRBD1

CDR3aa: AISGQGSNEQF
v_gene: TRBV10-3
d_gene: TRBD1

CDR3aa: ASRRDRGSYNEQF
v_gene: TRBV12-3/TRBV12-4
d_gene: TRBD1

CDR3aa: ASGFPRGQGIGELF
v_gene: TRBV12-3/TRBV12-4
d_gene: TRBD1

CDR3aa: ASNLWSGGTDTQY
v_gene: TRBV5-4
d_gene: .

CDR3aa: ASSARDTGELF
v_gene: TRBV5-1
d_gene: .

CDR3aa: SVLQGYTDTQY
v_gene: TRBV20-1
d_gene: TRBD1

CDR3aa: ASSSATGRWTGYT
v_gene: TRBV6-2/TRBV6-3
d_gene: .

CDR3aa: ASSPDGNNSPLH
v_gene: TRBV5-1
d_gene: .

CDR3aa: ASNSGEGYGYT
v_gene: TRBV10-2
d_gene: .

CDR3aa: ASTFYVDRNTEAF
v_gene: TRBV27
d_gene: .

CDR3aa: ASRRTGVDEQY
v_gene: TRBV2
d_gene: TRBD1

CDR3aa: ASSPGQGREQY
v_gene: TRBV7-3
d_gene: TRBD1

CDR3aa: ASSYSPAGGRDEQF
v_gene: TRBV6-2/TRBV6-3
d_gene: TRBD2

CDR3aa: AWSVDDLAPYGYT
v_gene: TRBV30
d_gene: .

CDR3aa: ASSLPRKSRALWQPQH
v_gene: TRBV28
d_gene: .

CDR3aa: ASSVADGDVYEQY
v_gene: TRBV9
d_gene: .

CDR3aa: ASSLLWSPREEKLF
v_gene: TRBV7-2
d_gene: .

CDR3aa: ASSALAGGGETQY
v_gene: TRBV6-1
d_gene: TRBD2

CDR3aa: ASSLTDGELF
v_gene: TRBV7-3
d_gene: .

CDR3aa: ASLSRRARNVNEQF
v_gene: TRBV6-1
d_gene: .

CDR3aa: ASSLVQDNYEQY
v_gene: TRBV11-2
d_gene: .

CDR3aa: ASRTGPQSTEAF
v_gene: TRBV4-2
d_gene: .

CDR3aa: ASSLDTVLLF
v_gene: TRBV11-2
d_gene: .

CDR3aa: ASSEMGTSAEAF
v_gene: TRBV6-1
d_gene: .

CDR3aa: ATRGSGRSYNEQF
v_gene: TRBV12-3/TRBV12-4
d_gene: TRBD2

CDR3aa: ASSPSPDYNEQF
v_gene: TRBV28
d_gene: .

CDR3aa: ASSLQTRGEETQY
v_gene: TRBV28
d_gene: .

CDR3aa: ASLRLAESTDTQY
v_gene: TRBV2
d_gene: TRBD2

CDR3aa: SVVRGRLETQY
v_gene: TRBV29-1
d_gene: .

CDR3aa: ASSLAAGYGNTIY
v_gene: TRBV5-1
d_gene: .

CDR3aa: ASSWPSGGGTDTQY
v_gene: TRBV6-2/TRBV6-3
d_gene: TRBD1

CDR3aa: ASSLGQFSGNTIY
v_gene: TRBV28
d_gene: .

CDR3aa: ASSLTGQGDGELF
v_gene: TRBV28
d_gene: TRBD1